The rows below give T cell receptor beta chains drawn from one sample of a study of shared clonotypes between healthy human individuals. Generated by immunoSEQ multiplex PCR, the TCRdb table keeps only in-frame clones and is missing some. The sample lists some 1.4 million clones, approximately 96% seen once, with more than 0.9% in the top ten. The sequencing input was naive CD4+ T cells sorted from blood. The receptor set was obtained from a young man in good health. CDR3s include the opening cysteine and the closing phenylalanine or tryptophan. D genes are given only for firm matches. Rows give clone size only sometimes, using once, few, many, or a class for an expanded clone.

v_gene	d_gene	j_gene	abundance	CDR3nt	CDR3aa
TRBV29-1	NA	TRBJ2-1	NA	TGCAGCGTTAGCGGTACGGGCTACAATGAGCAGTTCTTC	CSVSGTGYNEQFF
TRBV4-1	TRBD2	TRBJ2-3	once	TGCGCCAGCAGCCAAGATGGAGCGGGAGGGAACACAGATACGCAGTATTTT	CASSQDGAGGNTDTQYF
TRBV10-3	TRBD2	TRBJ2-2	NA	TGTGCCATCAGGGGGACTAGGGAGGACACCGGGGAGCTGTTTTTT	CAIRGTREDTGELFF
TRBV2	TRBD2	TRBJ2-5	NA	TGTGCCAGCAGTGAAGCGGGAGGGTGGGAGACCCAGTACTTC	CASSEAGGWETQYF
TRBV2	NA	TRBJ1-1	NA	TGTGCCAGCAGTAAAAGGACAGTGAACACTGAAGCTTTCTTT	CASSKRTVNTEAFF
TRBV2	TRBD1	TRBJ2-7	NA	TGTGCCAGCACCTACGGACAGGGGGCGTACGAGCAGTACTTC	CASTYGQGAYEQYF
TRBV19	TRBD2	TRBJ2-7	NA	TGTGCCAGTAGTGCCCTCAGGCTAGCGGGGGGGAACGAGCAGTACTTC	CASSALRLAGGNEQYF
TRBV16	TRBD1	TRBJ1-5	once	TGTGCCAGCAGCTACGGTGACAGGGGTGTACAGCCCCAGCATTTT	CASSYGDRGVQPQHF
TRBV19	NA	TRBJ2-2	NA	TGTGCCAGTAGCCCCCGGGGTGGGAGGACCGGGGAGCTGTTTTTT	CASSPRGGRTGELFF
TRBV11-2	NA	TRBJ1-1	NA	TGTGCCAGCAGCTCCTCCCGGGTCTCGGCTGAAGCTTTCTTT	CASSSSRVSAEAFF
TRBV7-2	TRBD1	TRBJ1-1	NA	TGTGCCAGCAGCTCGGACAGGGGGAACACTGAAGCTTTCTTT	CASSSDRGNTEAFF
TRBV5-4	NA	TRBJ1-1	once	TGTGCCAGCAGCTTGGGGGGGAAAACTGAAGCTTTCTTT	CASSLGGKTEAFF
TRBV28	NA	TRBJ1-5	NA	TGTGCCAGCAGTTTTCAGGTCCTAGGTCAGCCCCAGCATTTT	CASSFQVLGQPQHF
TRBV5-1	NA	TRBJ1-1	NA	TGCGCCAGCAGCTTGGGGGGGACCCCGCCTGAAGCTTTCTTT	CASSLGGTPPEAFF
TRBV10-3	TRBD1	TRBJ2-3	NA	TGTGCCATCAGTGACCGGACAGGGGGTTTCCATACGCAGTATTTT	CAISDRTGGFHTQYF
TRBV28	TRBD1	TRBJ1-1	NA	TGTGCCAGCAGCAAGGGACCGGGACAGGGGAGGAACACTGAAGCTTTCTTT	CASSKGPGQGRNTEAFF
TRBV7-9	NA	TRBJ2-5	NA	TGTGCCAGCAGCCAGACAGGTAGACAAGAGACCCAGTACTTC	CASSQTGRQETQYF